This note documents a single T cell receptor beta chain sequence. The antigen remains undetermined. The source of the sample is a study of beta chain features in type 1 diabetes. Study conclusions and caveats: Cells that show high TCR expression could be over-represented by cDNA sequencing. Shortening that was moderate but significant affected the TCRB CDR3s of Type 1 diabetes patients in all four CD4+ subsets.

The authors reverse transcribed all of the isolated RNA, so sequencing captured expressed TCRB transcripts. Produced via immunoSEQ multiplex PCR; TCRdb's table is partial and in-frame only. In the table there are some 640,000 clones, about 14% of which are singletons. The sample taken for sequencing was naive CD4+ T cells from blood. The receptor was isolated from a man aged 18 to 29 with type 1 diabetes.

The CDR3 is CSGAGSSYEQYF. The CDR3 nucleotides read TGCAGCGGCGCCGGGAGCTCCTACGAGCAGTACTTC. The gene calls are TRBV29-1 and TRBJ2-7; D is possibly TRBD2 (6 bases). The CDR3 has 12 amino acids. From germline, CDR1 is SQVTM and CDR2 ANQGSEA. V lost 7 bases and J 0 bases, leaving 10 bases between the germline ends.